Listed below are T cell receptor beta chains from one sample, sequenced in a study of blood T cell repertoires in COVID-19. Profiling relied on immunoSEQ multiplex PCR, and the TCRdb table lists in-frame clones only, not all of them. The sample contains about 160,000 clones, roughly 84% of which appear only once. Sequencing input: peripheral blood. These receptors came from a woman between 50 and 59 years old with COVID-19, enrolled during active disease. Both conserved end residues are part of each CDR3. The order of the fields is D gene, clone size, J gene, V gene, CDR3 protein, CDR3 DNA. D genes are given only for firm matches. The size field is filled for only some rows; it gives once, few, many or a size class.

D gene: .; clone size: .; J gene: TRBJ2-2; V gene: TRBV19; CDR3 protein: CASSARTVGELFF; CDR3 DNA: TGTGCCAGTAGCGCCCGGACTGTAGGGGAGCTGTTTTTT
D gene: .; clone size: .; J gene: TRBJ2-7; V gene: TRBV29-1; CDR3 protein: CSVGQTVSYEQYF; CDR3 DNA: TGCAGCGTTGGGCAGACAGTCTCCTACGAGCAGTACTTC
D gene: .; clone size: .; J gene: TRBJ2-2; V gene: TRBV6-4; CDR3 protein: CASSPATSNTGELFF; CDR3 DNA: TGTGCCAGCAGTCCAGCGACGTCGAACACCGGGGAGCTGTTTTTT
D gene: TRBD2; clone size: .; J gene: TRBJ2-5; V gene: TRBV3-1/TRBV3-2; CDR3 protein: CASSQNGGEETQYF; CDR3 DNA: TGTGCCAGCAGCCAAAACGGGGGGGAAGAGACCCAGTACTTC
D gene: .; clone size: .; J gene: TRBJ1-3; V gene: TRBV5-4; CDR3 protein: CASSPGGTASGNTIYF; CDR3 DNA: TGTGCCAGCAGCCCCGGCGGGACGGCCTCTGGAAACACCATATATTTT
D gene: .; clone size: .; J gene: TRBJ2-1; V gene: TRBV7-9; CDR3 protein: CASSPQGGIYNEQFF; CDR3 DNA: TGTGCCAGCAGCCCCCAGGGGGGAATTTACAATGAGCAGTTCTTC
D gene: .; clone size: few; J gene: TRBJ2-7; V gene: TRBV5-1; CDR3 protein: CASSPGRGSYEQYF; CDR3 DNA: TGCGCCAGCAGCCCCGGGAGAGGCTCCTACGAGCAGTACTTC
D gene: .; clone size: .; J gene: TRBJ1-2; V gene: TRBV4-2; CDR3 protein: CASSHLGAGSDGYTF; CDR3 DNA: TGTGCCAGCAGCCACCTAGGCGCAGGGTCTGATGGCTACACCTTC
D gene: TRBD1; clone size: .; J gene: TRBJ1-5; V gene: TRBV9; CDR3 protein: CASSTGTGMDQPQHF; CDR3 DNA: TGTGCCAGCAGCACCGGGACAGGGATGGATCAGCCCCAGCATTTT
D gene: TRBD2; clone size: .; J gene: TRBJ2-7; V gene: TRBV28; CDR3 protein: CASSPLSGAYEQYF; CDR3 DNA: TGTGCCAGCAGCCCCCTTAGCGGGGCATACGAGCAGTACTTC
D gene: TRBD1; clone size: .; J gene: TRBJ1-3; V gene: TRBV5-4; CDR3 protein: CASSLTGGSGNTIYF; CDR3 DNA: TGTGCCAGCAGCCTGACAGGGGGCTCTGGAAACACCATATATTTT
D gene: TRBD1; clone size: .; J gene: TRBJ1-3; V gene: TRBV7-9; CDR3 protein: CASSFEGQGAGNTIYF; CDR3 DNA: TGTGCCAGCAGCTTTGAGGGACAGGGGGCTGGAAACACCATATATTTT
D gene: TRBD1; clone size: .; J gene: TRBJ1-2; V gene: TRBV18; CDR3 protein: CASSPERGPNYGYTF; CDR3 DNA: TGTGCCAGCTCCCCCGAGAGGGGGCCCAACTATGGCTACACCTTC
D gene: TRBD1; clone size: .; J gene: TRBJ1-2; V gene: TRBV4-1; CDR3 protein: CASSQGTGPYGYTF; CDR3 DNA: TGCGCCAGCAGCCAAGGGACAGGGCCCTATGGCTACACCTTC
D gene: .; clone size: .; J gene: TRBJ2-3; V gene: TRBV7-3; CDR3 protein: CASSLNGGTDTQYF; CDR3 DNA: TGTGCCAGCAGCTTAAACGGAGGCACAGATACGCAGTATTTT
D gene: TRBD1; clone size: .; J gene: TRBJ2-1; V gene: TRBV6-5; CDR3 protein: CASRPGQTFYNEQFF; CDR3 DNA: TGTGCCAGCAGGCCGGGACAGACATTCTACAATGAGCAGTTCTTC
D gene: .; clone size: .; J gene: TRBJ1-1; V gene: TRBV25-1; CDR3 protein: CASSEFGQLNTEAFF; CDR3 DNA: TGTGCCAGCAGTGAATTCGGACAGCTGAACACTGAAGCTTTCTTT
D gene: TRBD2; clone size: .; J gene: TRBJ2-1; V gene: TRBV19; CDR3 protein: CASRTSGGVRNEQFF; CDR3 DNA: TGTGCCAGTAGGACTAGCGGGGGGGTTAGGAATGAGCAGTTCTTC
D gene: TRBD1; clone size: .; J gene: TRBJ2-7; V gene: TRBV27; CDR3 protein: CASSLGQGAYEQYF; CDR3 DNA: TGTGCCAGCAGTTTAGGTCAGGGGGCCTACGAGCAGTACTTC
D gene: TRBD1; clone size: .; J gene: TRBJ2-5; V gene: TRBV5-1; CDR3 protein: CASSDRVDETQYF; CDR3 DNA: TGCGCCAGCAGCGACAGGGTCGACGAGACCCAGTACTTC
D gene: TRBD2; clone size: .; J gene: TRBJ2-3; V gene: TRBV4-1; CDR3 protein: CATREGGTDTQYF; CDR3 DNA: TGCGCCACCCGGGAGGGCGGCACAGATACGCAGTATTTT
D gene: TRBD1; clone size: .; J gene: TRBJ1-5; V gene: TRBV19; CDR3 protein: CASAGQGTQPQHF; CDR3 DNA: TGTGCCAGCGCGGGACAGGGTACTCAGCCCCAGCATTTT
D gene: .; clone size: .; J gene: TRBJ1-1; V gene: TRBV3-1/TRBV3-2; CDR3 protein: CASSRAGHTEAFF; CDR3 DNA: TGTGCCAGCAGCCGAGCAGGGCACACTGAAGCTTTCTTT
D gene: .; clone size: .; J gene: TRBJ2-7; V gene: TRBV30; CDR3 protein: CAWSEGYEQYF; CDR3 DNA: TGTGCCTGGTCCGAGGGCTACGAGCAGTACTTC
D gene: TRBD2; clone size: .; J gene: TRBJ2-1; V gene: TRBV20-1; CDR3 protein: CSASRSGGPGMDEQFF; CDR3 DNA: TGCAGTGCTAGTCGTAGCGGGGGGCCAGGTATGGATGAGCAGTTCTTC
D gene: TRBD2; clone size: .; J gene: TRBJ2-1; V gene: TRBV11-3; CDR3 protein: CASSRGTSQGNEQFF; CDR3 DNA: TGTGCCAGCAGCCGGGGGACTAGCCAGGGCAATGAGCAGTTCTTC
D gene: TRBD1; clone size: .; J gene: TRBJ1-3; V gene: TRBV7-2; CDR3 protein: CASSFQGQFFSGNTIYF; CDR3 DNA: TGTGCCAGCAGCTTCCAGGGACAGTTCTTCTCTGGAAACACCATATATTTT
D gene: .; clone size: .; J gene: TRBJ2-7; V gene: TRBV11-2; CDR3 protein: CASSGSGGFGEQYF; CDR3 DNA: TGTGCCAGCAGTGGGTCAGGGGGGTTCGGCGAGCAGTACTTC
D gene: .; clone size: .; J gene: TRBJ1-2; V gene: TRBV5-1; CDR3 protein: CASSLGLEGGGYTF; CDR3 DNA: TGCGCCAGCAGCTTGGGTTTAGAGGGAGGTGGCTACACCTTC